The rows below give T cell receptor beta chains drawn from one sample of a study of T cell repertoires in cytomegalovirus infection. TCRdb processed the reads anew with MiXCR; each CDR3 protein has one entry. The data show approximately 50,000 distinct CDR3 sequences, with roughly 20% seen just once and less than 70% held by the top ten. For these receptors, no antigen is known. The sample in question was CD8+ T cells from cultured PBMCs, obtained from culture after CMV antigen stimulation. Receptors were obtained from a human donor in good health (CMV status not recorded). Some clones in this sample may be carry-over from other donors' samples. Both conserved end residues are part of each CDR3. The D gene is left open where the match is weak. Part of the rows lack a size; the others show once, few, many or a class for expanded clones.

v_call	j_call	clone_size	d_call	cdr3_aa	cdr3_nt
TRBV4-3	TRBJ2-1	.	.	CASSRTMDNEQFF	TGCGCCAGCAGCCGAACTATGGACAATGAGCAGTTCTTC
TRBV12-3/TRBV12-4	TRBJ2-5	.	.	CASRWYQETQYF	TGTGCCAGCAGATGGTACCAAGAGACCCAGTACTTC
TRBV6-6	TRBJ1-2	few	.	CASSSQGRNGPRFYGYTF	TGTGCCAGCAGTTCACAGGGAAGAAACGGGCCCAGATTCTATGGCTACACCTTC
TRBV7-9	TRBJ1-1	.	.	CASSLSNTEAFF	TGTGCCAGCAGCTTGAGTAACACTGAAGCTTTCTTT
TRBV9	TRBJ2-1	few	TRBD2	CASSVVGREDNEQFF	TGTGCCAGCAGCGTAGTTGGGCGGGAGGACAATGAGCAGTTCTTC
TRBV10-3	TRBJ2-3	.	.	CAISESADLTDTQYF	TGTGCCATCAGTGAGTCCGCGGACCTCACAGATACGCAGTATTTT
TRBV7-2	TRBJ2-7	.	TRBD2	CASSLVQRDSYEQYF	TGTGCCAGCAGCTTAGTCCAGCGGGACTCCTACGAGCAGTACTTC
TRBV12-3/TRBV12-4	TRBJ2-5	.	.	CASSLIGTPGTQYF	TGTGCCAGCAGTCTGATCGGGACCCCTGGGACCCAGTACTTC
TRBV7-9	TRBJ1-2	few	TRBD1	CASSGTGGRGYTF	TGTGCCAGCAGCGGGACAGGGGGCCGTGGCTACACCTTC
TRBV7-8	TRBJ2-1	few	.	CASSLAARSSYNEQFF	TGTGCCAGCAGCTTAGCTGCTCGAAGCTCCTACAATGAGCAGTTCTTC
TRBV7-2	TRBJ1-2	.	.	CASSLGPPQGIGYGYTF	TGTGCCAGCAGCTTAGGCCCTCCCCAGGGGATCGGCTATGGCTACACCTTC
TRBV7-6	TRBJ2-7	few	.	CASSLDGTWEQYF	TGTGCCAGCAGCTTAGACGGGACGTGGGAGCAGTACTTC
TRBV7-2	TRBJ2-3	few	TRBD1	CASSAQGLLTDTQYF	TGTGCCAGCAGCGCACAGGGGCTACTCACAGATACGCAGTATTTT
TRBV4-3	TRBJ2-1	.	TRBD2	CASSPSLAGSLYNEQFF	TGCGCCAGCAGCCCTTCTCTAGCGGGTTCCCTATACAATGAGCAGTTCTTC
TRBV7-9	TRBJ2-7	few	.	CASSHTGSYEQYF	TGTGCCAGCAGCCATACAGGGTCCTACGAGCAGTACTTC